This T cell receptor beta chain was identified during a study of shared clonotypes between healthy human individuals. Positive CCR7 selection of CD45RO-negative cells yielded the naive CD8 cells, and terminally differentiated effector memory CD45RA+ cells were excluded. As to this clone: Its specificity is not known.

The genomic DNA of each subset was split evenly across several immunoSEQ plates. This table comes from immunoSEQ multiplex PCR, and its TCRdb copy is limited to in-frame clones, with some not included. This table holds 800,000 to 950,000 clones, about 96% found once. General study findings and limits: The generation probabilities recorded for non-shared clonotypes fell below those of clonotypes shared by all four donors. Tissues were not sampled, only blood, and their repertoires likely differ. Some naive CD4 clonotypes, approximately 4.5%, turned up in common across several donors.

The receptor comes from a young man in good health. Source material: naive CD8+ T cells sorted from blood.

For the CDR3, the DNA is TGTGCCAGCAGCTTAGATGGAAACACCATATATTTT. Encoded protein: CASSLDGNTIYF. The V and J genes are TRBV7-8 and TRBJ1-3; D ambiguous. Trimming took off 1 base at V and 3 bases at J, with 1 base between the two ends. The CDR3 runs 12 residues. CDR1 is SGHVS and CDR2 is FQNEAQ in the germline V gene.